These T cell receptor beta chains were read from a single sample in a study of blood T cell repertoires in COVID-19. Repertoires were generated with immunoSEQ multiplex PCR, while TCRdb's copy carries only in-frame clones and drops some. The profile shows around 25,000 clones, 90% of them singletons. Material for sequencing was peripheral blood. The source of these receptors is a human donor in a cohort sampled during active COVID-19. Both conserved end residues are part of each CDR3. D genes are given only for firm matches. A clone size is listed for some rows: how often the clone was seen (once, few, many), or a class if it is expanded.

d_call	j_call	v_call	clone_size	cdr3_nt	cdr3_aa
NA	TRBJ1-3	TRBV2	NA	TGTGCCAGCACTCGCGGCTCTGGAAACACCATATATTTT	CASTRGSGNTIYF
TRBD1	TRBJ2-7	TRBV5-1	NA	TGCGCCAGCAGCTTGGCCTGGGGACAGGCCTACGAGCAGTACTTC	CASSLAWGQAYEQYF
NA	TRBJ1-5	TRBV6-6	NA	TGTGCCAGCAGTTATAACGAGGGAGGGAATCAGCCCCAGCATTTT	CASSYNEGGNQPQHF
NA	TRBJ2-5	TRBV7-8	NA	TGTGCCAGCTCCAAGGAGGAGACCCAGTACTTC	CASSKEETQYF
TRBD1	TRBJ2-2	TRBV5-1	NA	TGCGCCAGCAGCTTGGCAGGGACAGTCACCGGGGAGCTGTTTTTT	CASSLAGTVTGELFF
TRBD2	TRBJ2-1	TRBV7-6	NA	TGTGCCAGCAGCTCAGGACTAGCGGGAATTGAGCAGTTCTTC	CASSSGLAGIEQFF
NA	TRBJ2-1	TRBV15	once	TGTGCCACCAGCAGAGGACAGATCTTCAATGAGCAGTTCTTC	CATSRGQIFNEQFF
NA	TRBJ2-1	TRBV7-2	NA	TGTGCCAGCAGCCGGGGACTGTCCTACAATGAGCAGTTCTTC	CASSRGLSYNEQFF
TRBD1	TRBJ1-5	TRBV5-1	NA	TGCGCCAGCAGCACGATTCCGGGGGGACAGGGGGGGTATAGCAATCAGCCCCAGCATTTT	CASSTIPGGQGGYSNQPQHF
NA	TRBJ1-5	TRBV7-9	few	TGTGCCAGCAGCTTCCCCAGACCCCAGCATTTT	CASSFPRPQHF
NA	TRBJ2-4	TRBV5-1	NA	TGCGCCAGCAGCTTGGGGCAGGGACTAGCCAAAAACATTCAGTACTTC	CASSLGQGLAKNIQYF
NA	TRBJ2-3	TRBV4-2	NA	TGTGCCAGCAGCCAAGAGACCCGGCAGGGCGACCCAGATACGCAGTATTTT	CASSQETRQGDPDTQYF
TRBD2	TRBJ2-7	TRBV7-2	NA	TGTGCCAGCAGCTTTTTAGCGGGGGCCTCTTCCTACGAGCAGTACTTC	CASSFLAGASSYEQYF
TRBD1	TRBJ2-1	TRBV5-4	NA	TGTGCCAGCAGCTTGGCCCCGGGACAGGGGACCTACAATGAGCAGTTCTTC	CASSLAPGQGTYNEQFF
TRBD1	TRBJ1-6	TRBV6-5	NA	TGTGCCAGCAGCTGGGGACAGGGTAGTTCACCCCTCCACTTT	CASSWGQGSSPLHF
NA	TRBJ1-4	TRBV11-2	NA	TGTGCCAGCAGCTTAAACCAGGGGAGTAATGAAAAACTGTTTTTT	CASSLNQGSNEKLFF
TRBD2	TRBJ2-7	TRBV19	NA	TGTGCCAGTAGTATAGTGCTAGCGGGAGGTGACGAGCAGTACTTC	CASSIVLAGGDEQYF
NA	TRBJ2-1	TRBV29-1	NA	TGCAGCGTTGATCCCGGCGGGATCGGGGGTGAGCAGTTCTTC	CSVDPGGIGGEQFF
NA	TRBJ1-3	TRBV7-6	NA	TGTGCCAGCAGCCAAGCGAGCTCTGGAAACACCATATATTTT	CASSQASSGNTIYF
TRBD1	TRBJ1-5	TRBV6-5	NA	TGTGCCAGCAGTAGGACCGGGACAGCCAATCAGCCCCAGCATTTT	CASSRTGTANQPQHF
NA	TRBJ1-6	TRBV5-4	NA	TGTGCCAGCAGCTTGGGTACAGGGCCAGGATCACCCCTCCACTTT	CASSLGTGPGSPLHF
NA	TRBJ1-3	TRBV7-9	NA	TGTGCCAGCAGCCCCAAGGAGGGCTCTGGAAACACCATATATTTT	CASSPKEGSGNTIYF
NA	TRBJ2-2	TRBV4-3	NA	TGCGCCAGCAGCCAAGATAGGGGCGGGGAGCTGTTTTTT	CASSQDRGGELFF
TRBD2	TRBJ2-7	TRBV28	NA	TGTGCCAGCAGACCTAGCGGGAGAAGGTACGACGAGCAGTACTTC	CASRPSGRRYDEQYF
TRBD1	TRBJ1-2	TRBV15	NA	TGTGCCACCAGCCGGGACAGTGAGGATGGCTACACCTTC	CATSRDSEDGYTF
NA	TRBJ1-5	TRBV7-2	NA	TGTGCCAGCAGCCCAAGCGGTGTCGGGAATCAGCCCCAGCATTTT	CASSPSGVGNQPQHF
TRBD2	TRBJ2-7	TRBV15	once	TGTGCCACCAGCAGACTAGCGGGGGGTAGTTACGAGCAGTACTTC	CATSRLAGGSYEQYF
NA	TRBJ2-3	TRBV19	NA	TGTGCCAGTACCGACTTAAGGGGTGGGACAGATACGCAGTATTTT	CASTDLRGGTDTQYF
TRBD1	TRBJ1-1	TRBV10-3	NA	TGTGCCATCAGTGTCCTTGGACAGGACACTGAAGCTTTCTTT	CAISVLGQDTEAFF
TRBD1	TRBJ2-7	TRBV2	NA	TGTGCCAGCAGGGAAGGGGGCAGGGCTGCCTACGAGCAGTACTTC	CASREGGRAAYEQYF
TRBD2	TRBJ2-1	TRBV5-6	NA	TGTGCCAGCAGCTTGGGCGGGGGGGCTTACAATGAGCAGTTCTTC	CASSLGGGAYNEQFF
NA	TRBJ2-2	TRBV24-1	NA	TGTGCCACCAGTGATTCTAGGGGGAACACCGGGGAGCTGTTTTTT	CATSDSRGNTGELFF
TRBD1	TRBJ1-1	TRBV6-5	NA	TGTGCCAGCAGTTACGGGGACAGGGGAAGAGGTGAAGCTTTCTTT	CASSYGDRGRGEAFF
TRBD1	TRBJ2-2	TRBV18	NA	TGTGCCAGCTCTCACTTCCCGGGACAGACAACCGGGGAGCTGTTTTTT	CASSHFPGQTTGELFF
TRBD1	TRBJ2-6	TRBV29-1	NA	TGCAGCGTTGGAAGGGACAGGGGTAGCTCTGGGGCCAACGTCCTGACTTTC	CSVGRDRGSSGANVLTF
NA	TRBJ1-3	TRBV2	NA	TGTGCCAGCACCGCTACAGGGAACTCTGGAAACACCATATATTTT	CASTATGNSGNTIYF
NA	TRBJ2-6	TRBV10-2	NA	TGCGCCAGCAAGGAGGCGGGGACTCCTGGGGCCAACGTCCTGACTTTC	CASKEAGTPGANVLTF